This T cell receptor (beta chain) was sequenced in a study of preoperative IRX-2 immunotherapy in early breast cancer. Profiling relied on immunoSEQ multiplex PCR, and the TCRdb table lists in-frame clones only, not all of them. Here the sample spans 25,000 or so clones, 80% to 90% being singletons. Germline assignment: CDR1 SQVTM and CDR2 ANQGSEA. Trimming cost V 6 bases and J 3 bases, with 11 bases left between them. There are 12 residues in the CDR3. As to treatment: preoperative locoregional IRX-2 cytokine immunotherapy. Preoperative locoregional IRX-2 cytokine immunotherapy was tested in the phase Ib source study.

The rearrangement joins TRBV29-1 to TRBJ1-1, with TRBD1 as a possible D gene (5 bases). Sequenced material: tumor tissue, taken after IRX-2 immunotherapy. This receptor was obtained from a human donor with breast cancer. CDR3 loop: CSVHGGDTEAFF. The CDR3 nucleotides are TGCAGCGTCCACGGGGGGGACACTGAAGCTTTCTTT.